This passage covers 9 T cell receptor beta chains from one sample sequenced in a study of early T cells in non-severe SARS-CoV-2 infection (dated by TCRdb to the early 2020s). The library came from 5' RACE. This sample was sequenced with a NextSeq 500. The raw public reads went through TCRdb reprocessing: fastp at Q25, MiXCR clone calling, in-frame beta chains kept. Identical CDR3 proteins give one entry, which carries the most common genes and DNA. In all, the sample holds around 81,000 distinct CDR3 sequences, and 11% to 15% of those were seen once. The ten largest make up roughly 9.7% of the sample. Material: whole blood. The receptors derive from an adult who was a healthcare worker with PCR-confirmed SARS-CoV-2 infection or an uninfected control (not recorded which).

This chain uses TRBV29-1 with TRBJ1-2, with no clear D. Trimming took off 4 bases at V and 8 bases at J, with 14 bases between the two ends. This CDR3 spans 12 amino acids. In germline, CDR1 is SQVTM, CDR2 ANQGSEA. CDR3 loop: CSVVGLLGGYTF. CDR3 sequence (DNA): TGCAGCGTTGTAGGTTTACTCGGAGGCTACACCTTC.

The rearrangement links TRBV18 to TRBJ1-1; D not certain. The germline gives CDR1 KGHSH, CDR2 LQKENI. With 3 bases removed from V and 1 base from J, the gap between germline ends came to 12 bases. There are 15 residues in the CDR3. The CDR3 loop is CASSPGGASNTEAFF. CDR3 DNA sequence: TGTGCCAGCTCACCTGGAGGAGCCTCGAACACTGAAGCTTTCTTT. The entire variable domain, with the rest obtained from reference TRBV18 and TRBJ1-1, is as follows: NAGVMQNPRHLVRRRGQEARLRCSPMKGHSHVYWYRQLPEEGLKFMVYLQKENIIDESGMPKERFSAEFPKEGPSILRIQQVVRGDSAAYFCASSPGGASNTEAFFGQGTRLTVV.

This clonotype has only a few counts. The chain is built from TRBV27 and TRBJ1-1; TRBD1 matches at 7 bases. The CDR3 is 13 amino acids. V lost 10 bases, J lost 1 base, and 6 bases stayed unmatched. The germline V gene has CDR1 MNHEY and CDR2 SMNVEV (reference sequence). The CDR3 region is CATSRGPNTEAFF. CDR3 nucleotide sequence: TGTGCCACTAGTAGGGGGCCGAACACTGAAGCTTTCTTT.

The V and J genes are TRBV20-1 and TRBJ2-3; tentatively, D is TRBD2 (8 bases). The CDR3 totals 17 residues. V lost 6 bases, J lost 3 bases, and 25 bases lay in between. CDR1 is DFQATT, CDR2 SNEGSKA, per germline (reference sequence). The DNA for the CDR3 is TGCAGTGCAGGGGGCGTAGGAGCTAGCGGGCATACAGATACGCAGTATTTT. Its protein is CSAGGVGASGHTDTQYF.

The chain carries TRBV6-5 and TRBJ2-3; 9 bases align to TRBD2. Germline V gene data show CDR1 as MNHEY and CDR2 as SVGAGI. V lost 0 bases to trimming and J lost 10 bases; unmatched junction nucleotides: 5. The CDR3 has 14 residues. This CDR3 is CASSYSGGGASQYF. For the CDR3, the DNA is TGTGCCAGCAGTTACTCGGGCGGGGGGGCCTCGCAGTATTTT.

This clonotype was counted only a few times. The chain carries TRBV11-3 and TRBJ2-1, with TRBD1 matching 11 bases. Looked up from germline, CDR1 is SGHNT and CDR2 is YENEEA. This CDR3 has 15 residues. V dropped 5 bases and J dropped 5; count of bases not matched to a gene: 5. This CDR3 is CASSPGTGGNNEQFF. CDR3 nucleotide sequence: TGTGCCAGCAGCCCCGGGACAGGGGGGAACAATGAGCAGTTCTTC.

The CDR3 loop reads CASSFARTGRETQYF. The CDR3 nucleotides are TGTGCCAGCAGCTTCGCCAGGACTGGGCGGGAGACCCAGTACTTC. This sequence joins TRBV11-2 and TRBJ2-5, with a possible D match to TRBD2 (5 bases). The CDR3 covers 15 residues. V was cut by 3 bases and J by 5 bases, with 16 bases left in between. The germline CDR1 and CDR2 sequences are SGHAT and FQNNGV.

The CDR3 is CASSGTSNEQFF. CDR3 nucleotides: TGTGCCAGCTCTGGGACTAGTAATGAGCAGTTCTTC. This chain joins TRBV11-3 and TRBJ2-1, with TRBD2 identical over 8 bases. CDR3 length: 12 residues. Trimming removed 8 bases from V and 7 bases from J; junction bases left unmatched: 4. Germline V CDR1 and CDR2: SGHNT, YENEEA.

This clonotype was counted between two and nine times. The gene calls are TRBV5-1 and TRBJ2-2; the match to TRBD1 covers 8 bases. Germline loops: CDR1 SGHRS, CDR2 YFSETQ. The CDR3 extends over 15 amino acids. V lost 4 bases and J lost 9; bases outside the gene matches: 11. The CDR3 spells CASSPTTGAGRELFF. The CDR3 region has the DNA TGCGCCAGCAGCCCTACGACAGGGGCCGGCAGGGAGCTGTTTTTT.